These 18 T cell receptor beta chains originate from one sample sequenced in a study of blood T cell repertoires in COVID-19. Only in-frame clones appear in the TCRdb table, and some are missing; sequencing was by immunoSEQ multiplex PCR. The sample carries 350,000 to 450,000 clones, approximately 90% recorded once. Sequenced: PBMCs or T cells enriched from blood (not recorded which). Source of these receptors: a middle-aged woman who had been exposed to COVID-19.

The DNA for the CDR3 is TGTGCCAGCATGGCAGGGATGGATGGCTACACCTTC. Encoded protein: CASMAGMDGYTF. The chain combines TRBV6-5 with TRBJ1-2; TRBD1 is a possible D gene (5 bases). The CDR3 is 12 amino acids. Germline V gene lookup returns CDR1 MNHEY and CDR2 SVGAGI. Trimming took off 7 bases at V and 6 bases at J, with 12 bases between the two ends.

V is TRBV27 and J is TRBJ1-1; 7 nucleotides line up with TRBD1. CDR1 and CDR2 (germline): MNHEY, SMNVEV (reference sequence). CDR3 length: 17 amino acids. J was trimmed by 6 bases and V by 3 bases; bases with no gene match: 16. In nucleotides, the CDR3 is TGTGCCAGCAGTTTTATTCTGACAGGGTCGGTGAAGGCTGAAGCTTTCTTT. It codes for CASSFILTGSVKAEAFF.

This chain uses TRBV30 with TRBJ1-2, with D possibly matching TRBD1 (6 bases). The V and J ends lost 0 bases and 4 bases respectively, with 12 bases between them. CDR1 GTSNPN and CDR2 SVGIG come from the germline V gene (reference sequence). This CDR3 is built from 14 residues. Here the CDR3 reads CAWSVLGAFYGYTF. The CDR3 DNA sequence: TGTGCCTGGAGTGTACTGGGGGCCTTCTATGGCTACACCTTC.

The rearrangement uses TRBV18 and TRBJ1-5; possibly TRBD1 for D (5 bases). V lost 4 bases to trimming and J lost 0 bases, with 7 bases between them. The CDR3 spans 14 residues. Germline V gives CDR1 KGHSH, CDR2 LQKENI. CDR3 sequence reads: CASSRGDSNQPQHF. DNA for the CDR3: TGTGCCAGCTCACGGGGCGATAGCAATCAGCCCCAGCATTTT.

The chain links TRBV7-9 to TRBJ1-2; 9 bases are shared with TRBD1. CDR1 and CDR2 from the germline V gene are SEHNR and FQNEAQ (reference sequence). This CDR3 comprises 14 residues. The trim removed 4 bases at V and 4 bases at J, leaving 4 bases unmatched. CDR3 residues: CASSSGTGPYGYTF. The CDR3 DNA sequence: TGTGCCAGCAGCTCCGGGACAGGGCCCTATGGCTACACCTTC.

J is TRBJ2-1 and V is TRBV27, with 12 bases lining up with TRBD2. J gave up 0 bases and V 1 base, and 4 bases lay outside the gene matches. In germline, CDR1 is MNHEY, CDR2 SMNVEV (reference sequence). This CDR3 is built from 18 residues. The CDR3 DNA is TGTGCCAGCAGTTTATTTCTAGCGGGAGGGAGCTCCTACAATGAGCAGTTCTTC. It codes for CASSLFLAGGSSYNEQFF.

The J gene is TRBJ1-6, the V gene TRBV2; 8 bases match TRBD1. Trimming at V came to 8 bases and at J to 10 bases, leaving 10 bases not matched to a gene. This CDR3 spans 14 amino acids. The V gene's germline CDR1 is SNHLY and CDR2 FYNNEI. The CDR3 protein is CASRLAGGFSPLHF. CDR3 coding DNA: TGTGCCAGCCGTCTGGCAGGGGGCTTCTCACCCCTCCACTTT.

CDR3 in amino acids: CASKSAGNTEAFF. The CDR3 nucleotides are TGTGCCAGCAAATCGGCAGGGAATACTGAAGCTTTCTTT. The chain links TRBV7-9 to TRBJ1-1, with D possibly being TRBD1 (5 bases). The CDR3 runs 13 residues. Trimming cost V 7 bases and J 5 bases, with 14 bases left between them. Germline V gene sequence: CDR1 SEHNR, CDR2 FQNEAQ (reference sequence).

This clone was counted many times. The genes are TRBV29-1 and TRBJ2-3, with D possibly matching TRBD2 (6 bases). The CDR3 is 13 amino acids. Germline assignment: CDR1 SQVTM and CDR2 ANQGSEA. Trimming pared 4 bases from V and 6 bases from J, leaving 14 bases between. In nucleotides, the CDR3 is TGCAGCGTTGGGACTACCCTGGGCGATACGCAGTATTTT. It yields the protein CSVGTTLGDTQYF.

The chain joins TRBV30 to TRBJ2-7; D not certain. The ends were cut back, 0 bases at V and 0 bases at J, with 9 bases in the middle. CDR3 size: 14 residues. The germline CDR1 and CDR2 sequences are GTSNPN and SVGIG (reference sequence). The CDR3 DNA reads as TGTGCCTGGAGTGTAAAAGCCTCCTCCTACGAGCAGTACTTC. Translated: CAWSVKASSYEQYF.

CDR3 in amino acids: CASSPYTGTVGYGYTF. CDR3 nucleotides: TGTGCCAGCAGCCCGTACACCGGGACAGTGGGCTATGGCTACACCTTC. The chain joins TRBV7-2 to TRBJ1-2, with TRBD1 identical over 7 bases. With V trimmed by 5 bases and J by 4 bases, 13 bases remained unmatched. Looked up from germline, CDR1 is SGHTA and CDR2 is FQGNSA. This CDR3 is 16 amino acids long.

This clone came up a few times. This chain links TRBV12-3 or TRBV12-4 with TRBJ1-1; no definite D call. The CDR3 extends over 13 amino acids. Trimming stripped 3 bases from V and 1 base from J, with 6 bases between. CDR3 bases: TGTGCCAGCAGTTTCTCCCGGAACACTGAAGCTTTCTTT. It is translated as CASSFSRNTEAFF.

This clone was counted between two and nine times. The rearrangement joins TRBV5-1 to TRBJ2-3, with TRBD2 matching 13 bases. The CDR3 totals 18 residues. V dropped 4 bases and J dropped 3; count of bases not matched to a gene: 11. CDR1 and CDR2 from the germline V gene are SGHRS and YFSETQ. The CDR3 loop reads CASSTNRLAGGLTDTQYF. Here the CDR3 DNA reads TGCGCCAGCAGCACGAATAGACTAGCGGGGGGACTGACAGATACGCAGTATTTT.

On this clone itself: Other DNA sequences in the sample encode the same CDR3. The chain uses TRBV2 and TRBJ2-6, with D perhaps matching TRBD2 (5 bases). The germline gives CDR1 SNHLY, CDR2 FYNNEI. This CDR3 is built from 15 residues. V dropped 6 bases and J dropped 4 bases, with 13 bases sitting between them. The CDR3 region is CASSPDSSGANVLTF. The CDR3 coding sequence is TGTGCCAGCAGCCCGGACTCGTCCGGGGCCAACGTCCTGACTTTC. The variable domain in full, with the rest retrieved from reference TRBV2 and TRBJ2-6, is EPEVTQTPSHQVTQMGQEVILRCVPISNHLYFYWYRQILGQKVEFLVSFYNNEISEKSEIFDDQFSVERPDGSNFTLKIRSTKLEDSAMYFCASSPDSSGANVLTFGAGSRLTVL.

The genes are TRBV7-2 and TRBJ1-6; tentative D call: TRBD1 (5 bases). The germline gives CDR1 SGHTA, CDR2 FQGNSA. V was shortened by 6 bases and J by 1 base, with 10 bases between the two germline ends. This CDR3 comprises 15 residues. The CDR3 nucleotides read TGTGCCAGCAGATTGGGGGGTTCCTATAATTCACCCCTCCACTTT. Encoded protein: CASRLGGSYNSPLHF.

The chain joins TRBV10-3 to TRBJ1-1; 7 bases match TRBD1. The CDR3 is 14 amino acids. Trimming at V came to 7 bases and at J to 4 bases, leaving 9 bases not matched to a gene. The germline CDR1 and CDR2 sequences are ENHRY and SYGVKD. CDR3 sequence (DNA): TGTGCCATCAAGGGGGCAGGGAAGGGCACTGAAGCTTTCTTT. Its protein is CAIKGAGKGTEAFF.

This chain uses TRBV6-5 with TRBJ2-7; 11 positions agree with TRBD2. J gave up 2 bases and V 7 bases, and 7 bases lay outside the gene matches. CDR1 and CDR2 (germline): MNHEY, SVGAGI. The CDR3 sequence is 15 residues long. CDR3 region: CASNPTSGSAYEQYF. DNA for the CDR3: TGTGCCAGCAACCCAACTAGCGGGAGTGCCTACGAGCAGTACTTC.

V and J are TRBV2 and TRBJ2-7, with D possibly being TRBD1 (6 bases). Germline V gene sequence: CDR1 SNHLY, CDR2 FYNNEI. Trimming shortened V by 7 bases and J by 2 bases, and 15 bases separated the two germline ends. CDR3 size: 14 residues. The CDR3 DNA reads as TGTGCCAGCACCCGACAGGTATCGACCTACGAGCAGTACTTC. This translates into CASTRQVSTYEQYF.